This T cell receptor beta chain was documented in a study of radiotherapy plus CTLA-4 blockade in lung cancer. Broader study findings: TCR clones originating in tumors grew in number in blood after radiotherapy plus ipilimumab.

Comments on this clone: As yet, its antigen is unknown.

The CDR3 contains 15 residues. Germline CDR1 is MNHNS and CDR2 is SASEGT. Unmatched junction bases numbered 12, after V lost 9 bases and J lost 3 bases. TCRdb's table, derived via immunoSEQ multiplex PCR, lists solely in-frame clones and lacks some. The data contain tens of thousands of clones, around 83% of them singletons. Sequenced here: peripheral blood, sampled from a patient treated with radiotherapy plus ipilimumab. The V gene is TRBV6-1, the J gene TRBJ2-7, with 9 positions matching TRBD1. The sequence was obtained from a human donor with non-small cell lung cancer who had stable disease on radiotherapy plus ipilimumab. Here the CDR3 reads CASCPGQGSYYEQYF. CDR3 DNA: TGTGCCAGTTGTCCGGGACAGGGATCTTACTACGAGCAGTACTTC.